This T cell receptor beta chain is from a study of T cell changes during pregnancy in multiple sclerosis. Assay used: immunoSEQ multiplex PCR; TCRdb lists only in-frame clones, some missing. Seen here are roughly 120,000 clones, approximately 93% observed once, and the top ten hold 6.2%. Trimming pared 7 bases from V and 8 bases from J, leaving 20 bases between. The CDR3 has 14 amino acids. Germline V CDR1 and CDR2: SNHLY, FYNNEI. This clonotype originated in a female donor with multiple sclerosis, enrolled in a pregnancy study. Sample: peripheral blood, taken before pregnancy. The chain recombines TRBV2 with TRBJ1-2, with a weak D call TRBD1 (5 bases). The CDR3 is CASTSGGDFWGYTF. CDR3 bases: TGTGCCAGCACCAGTGGGGGGGACTTTTGGGGCTACACCTTC.